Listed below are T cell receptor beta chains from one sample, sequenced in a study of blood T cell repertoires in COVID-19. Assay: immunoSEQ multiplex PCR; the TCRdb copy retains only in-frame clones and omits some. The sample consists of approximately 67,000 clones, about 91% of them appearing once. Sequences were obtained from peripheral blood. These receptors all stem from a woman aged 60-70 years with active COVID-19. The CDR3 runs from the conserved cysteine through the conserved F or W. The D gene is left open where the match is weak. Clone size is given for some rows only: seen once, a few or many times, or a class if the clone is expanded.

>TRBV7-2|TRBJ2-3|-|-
TGTGCCAGCAGCTCCTTCGCGACAGCAGATACGCAGTATTTT
CASSSFATADTQYF
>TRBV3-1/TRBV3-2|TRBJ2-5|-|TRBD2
TGTGCCAGCAGCCAAGATCATCCCGGACTAGCGGGAGGGCAAGAGACCCAGTACTTC
CASSQDHPGLAGGQETQYF
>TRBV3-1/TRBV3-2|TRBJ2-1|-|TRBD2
TGTGCCAGCAGCCAAGAACCGACTAGCGGCTACAATGAGCAGTTCTTC
CASSQEPTSGYNEQFF
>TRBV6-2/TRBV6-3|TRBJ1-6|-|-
TGTGCCAGCAGTTACCAAGAGAATTCACCCCTCCACTTT
CASSYQENSPLHF
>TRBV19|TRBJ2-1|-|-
TGTGCCAGTAGTCGAGGAGGCTCCCCCTACAATGAGCAGTTCTTC
CASSRGGSPYNEQFF
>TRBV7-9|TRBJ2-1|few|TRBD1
TGTGCCAGCAGCCCGGGACAGGTTGGATTAGGCGAGCAGTTCTTC
CASSPGQVGLGEQFF
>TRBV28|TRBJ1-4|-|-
TGTGCCAGTACCGCAGGGCGTGAAAAACTGTTTTTT
CASTAGREKLFF
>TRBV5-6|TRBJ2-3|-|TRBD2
TGTGCCAGCAGCTTGTTCACTAGCGGTACCACAGATACGCAGTATTTT
CASSLFTSGTTDTQYF
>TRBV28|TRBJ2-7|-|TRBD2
TGTGCCAGCAGTTTATTGGCCGGAAGCGGGAGTTACGAGCAGTACTTC
CASSLLAGSGSYEQYF
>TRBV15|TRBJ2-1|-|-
TGTGCCACCAGCAGAGAGTCCTGGGGCCCTGAGCAGTTCTTC
CATSRESWGPEQFF
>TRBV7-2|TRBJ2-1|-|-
TGTGCCAGCAGCGTAGCTTCGGGTGGCGGACTATCCTACAATGAGCAGTTCTTC
CASSVASGGGLSYNEQFF
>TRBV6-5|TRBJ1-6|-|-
TGTGCCAGCCAGGGGTCGGGCAATTCACCCCTCCACTTT
CASQGSGNSPLHF
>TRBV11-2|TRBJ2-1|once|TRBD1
TGTGCCAGCAGCTTGAACAGGGGAACTAGGTACAATGAGCAGTTCTTC
CASSLNRGTRYNEQFF
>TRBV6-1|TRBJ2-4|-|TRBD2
TGTGCCAGCAGTGGGACTAGCGGGAGATTTGGAGCCAAAAACATTCAGTACTTC
CASSGTSGRFGAKNIQYF
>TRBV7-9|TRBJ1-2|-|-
TGTGCCAGCAGCTTATCAACAGGTTCGAACTATGGCTACACCTTC
CASSLSTGSNYGYTF
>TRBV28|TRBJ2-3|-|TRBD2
TGTGCCAGCAGTGTCGGGACTAGCGGGAGTCGAGCAGATACGCAGTATTTT
CASSVGTSGSRADTQYF